These T cell receptor beta chains were read from a single sample in a study of blood T cell repertoires in COVID-19. Sequencing was performed with immunoSEQ multiplex PCR; in TCRdb, only in-frame clones are kept and a portion is missing. The sample has approximately 320,000 clones; approximately 85% are singletons. The sequenced sample was peripheral blood. These receptors originate from a human donor in a cohort sampled during active COVID-19. The CDR3 runs from the conserved cysteine through the conserved F or W. A D gene is named only where the DNA matches it firmly. Not all rows give a size; the values are once, few, many and, for expanded clones, a class.

d_call j_call clone_size v_call cdr3_nt cdr3_aa
TRBD1 TRBJ2-1 . TRBV19 TGTGCCAGTAGTATGATGGGGACAGGAGTAATTGAGCAGTTCTTC CASSMMGTGVIEQFF
TRBD1 TRBJ2-2 . TRBV27 TGTGCCAGCACCCAGGGGGTGAACACCGGGGAGCTGTTTTTT CASTQGVNTGELFF
. TRBJ2-7 . TRBV19 TGTGCCAGTAGTATCTACAGGGATGCCATCTACGAGCAGTACTTC CASSIYRDAIYEQYF
. TRBJ2-3 . TRBV5-1 TGCGCCAGCAGCTTGGAGCCAGGGGGGAGCACAGATACGCAGTATTTT CASSLEPGGSTDTQYF
TRBD1 TRBJ1-2 . TRBV5-1 TGCGCCAGCAGCGAGACAGGGGGCGGCTACACCTTC CASSETGGGYTF
TRBD1 TRBJ2-7 few TRBV11-2 TGTGCCAGCAGCTGGGGACAGGCCTACGAGCAGTACTTC CASSWGQAYEQYF
TRBD1 TRBJ1-6 . TRBV18 TGTGCCAGCTCACCACGCGGACAGGGAGAGTTGAGTTCACCCCTCCACTTT CASSPRGQGELSSPLHF
. TRBJ1-2 once TRBV4-2 TGTGCCAGCAGCCCCCGGAGGGGAATCGAAGATGGCTACACCTTC CASSPRRGIEDGYTF
TRBD1 TRBJ2-3 once TRBV11-3 TGTGCCAGCAGCGTGACAGGGGGCGGGACAGATACGCAGTATTTT CASSVTGGGTDTQYF
TRBD1 TRBJ1-5 . TRBV19 TGTGCCAGTAGCCATCAGGGGGGCGATCAGCCCCAGCATTTT CASSHQGGDQPQHF
. TRBJ2-7 . TRBV12-3/TRBV12-4 TGTGCCAGCAGCCGGGGCTACGAGCAGTACTTC CASSRGYEQYF
TRBD2 TRBJ2-1 . TRBV5-1 TGCGCCAGCAGCTTGGGCGGGACTAGCGGGGTTAATGAGCAGTTCTTC CASSLGGTSGVNEQFF
. TRBJ1-1 . TRBV5-4 TGTGCCAGCAGCACGACAGAGTCTCCCGAAGCTTTCTTT CASSTTESPEAFF
. TRBJ2-1 few TRBV13 TGTGCCAGCAGCCCCCGCGAAAAGTTCTACAATGAGCAGTTCTTC CASSPREKFYNEQFF
. TRBJ2-3 . TRBV5-1 TGCGCCAGCAGCTTGTCAATGAGCACAGATACGCAGTATTTT CASSLSMSTDTQYF
TRBD2 TRBJ2-7 . TRBV6-5 TGTGCCAGCAGTTACTCTGGGGGGGTTTACGAGCAGTACTTC CASSYSGGVYEQYF
TRBD1 TRBJ1-6 . TRBV4-1 TGCGCCAGCAGCCCCTCGGTCAGGGGGCAATCACCCCTCCACTTT CASSPSVRGQSPLHF
TRBD2 TRBJ2-7 . TRBV3-1/TRBV3-2 TGTGCCAGCAGCCAAGGGCTAGCGGGGGGGAAGCAGTACTTC CASSQGLAGGKQYF
. TRBJ2-7 . TRBV14 TGTGCCAGCAGCCAAGCCCTTACCTACGAGCAGTACTTC CASSQALTYEQYF
. TRBJ1-1 . TRBV19 TGTGCCAGTAGTCCGGACAGAGACACTGAAGCTTTCTTT CASSPDRDTEAFF
TRBD1 TRBJ1-2 . TRBV6-1 TGTGCCAGCAGTGAACCACAGGGGGCCGATGGCTACACCTTC CASSEPQGADGYTF
. TRBJ2-7 . TRBV6-5 TGTGCCAGCAGTAAGACACGGTCCTACGAGCAGTACTTC CASSKTRSYEQYF
TRBD2 TRBJ2-3 . TRBV5-6 TGTGCCAGCACAATGACCGGGACTAGATCCTATACGCAGTATTTT CASTMTGTRSYTQYF
. TRBJ1-6 . TRBV30 TGTGCCTGGAGTGTTAAGGGGCCACCCCTCCACTTT CAWSVKGPPLHF
TRBD1 TRBJ1-2 . TRBV7-9 TGTGCCAGCAGCTCCCGGGACAGAATTAACTATGGCTACACCTTC CASSSRDRINYGYTF
TRBD1 TRBJ1-2 . TRBV12-3/TRBV12-4 TGTGCCAGCAGAAAAGGGGGCAATGGCTACACCTTC CASRKGGNGYTF
TRBD1 TRBJ1-2 . TRBV29-1 TGCGGACTAACAGGGGGCGCGTTCTATGGCTACACCTTC CGLTGGAFYGYTF
TRBD2 TRBJ2-4 . TRBV5-1 TGCGCCAGCAGCCCGAACACCGGGGGGTCGGCCAAAAACATTCAGTACTTC CASSPNTGGSAKNIQYF
. TRBJ1-4 . TRBV18 TGTGCCAGCTCATTAGTAGGGGGTCCGCCTCCGAATGAAAAACTGTTTTTT CASSLVGGPPPNEKLFF